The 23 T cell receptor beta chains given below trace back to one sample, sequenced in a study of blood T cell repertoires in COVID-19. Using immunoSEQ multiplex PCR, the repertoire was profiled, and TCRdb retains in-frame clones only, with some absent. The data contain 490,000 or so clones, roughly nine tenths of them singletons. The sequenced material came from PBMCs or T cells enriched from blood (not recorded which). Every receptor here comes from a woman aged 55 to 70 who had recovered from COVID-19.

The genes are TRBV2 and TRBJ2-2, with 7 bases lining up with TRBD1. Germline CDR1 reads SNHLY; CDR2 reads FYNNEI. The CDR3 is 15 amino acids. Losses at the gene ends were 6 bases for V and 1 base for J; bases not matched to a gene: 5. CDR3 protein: CASRPPGGNTGELFF. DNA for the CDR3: TGTGCCAGCAGGCCCCCAGGGGGGAACACCGGGGAGCTGTTTTTT.

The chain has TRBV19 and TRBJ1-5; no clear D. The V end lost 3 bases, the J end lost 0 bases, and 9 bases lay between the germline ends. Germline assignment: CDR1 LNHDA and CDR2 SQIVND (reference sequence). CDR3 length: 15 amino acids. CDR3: CASSIGLFSNQPQHF. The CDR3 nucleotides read TGTGCCAGTAGTATTGGACTCTTTAGCAATCAGCCCCAGCATTTT.

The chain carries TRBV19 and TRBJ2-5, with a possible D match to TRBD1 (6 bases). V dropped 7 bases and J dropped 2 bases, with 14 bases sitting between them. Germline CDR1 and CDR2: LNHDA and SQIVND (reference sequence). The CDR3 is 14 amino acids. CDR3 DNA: TGTGCCAGTAACGAGGGACACCTACAAGAGACCCAGTACTTC. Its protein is CASNEGHLQETQYF.

CDR3 nucleotides: TGTGCCTGTGGGACTAGCGGGGGGTTGACACAAGAGACCCAGTACTTC. Protein: CACGTSGGLTQETQYF. The chain is built from TRBV24-1 and TRBJ2-5; 15 nucleotides agree with TRBD2. CDR3 length equals 16 residues. The germline CDR1 and CDR2 sequences are KGHDR and SFDVKD. The trim removed 12 bases at V and 2 bases at J, leaving 9 bases unmatched.

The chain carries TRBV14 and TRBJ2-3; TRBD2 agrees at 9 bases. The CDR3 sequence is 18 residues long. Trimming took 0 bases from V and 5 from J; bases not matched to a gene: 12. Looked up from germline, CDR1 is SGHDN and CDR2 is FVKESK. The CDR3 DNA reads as TGTGCCAGCAGCCAAGATAGTCGGGCGGGGGGGCCAGTAGATACGCAGTATTTT. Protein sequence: CASSQDSRAGGPVDTQYF.

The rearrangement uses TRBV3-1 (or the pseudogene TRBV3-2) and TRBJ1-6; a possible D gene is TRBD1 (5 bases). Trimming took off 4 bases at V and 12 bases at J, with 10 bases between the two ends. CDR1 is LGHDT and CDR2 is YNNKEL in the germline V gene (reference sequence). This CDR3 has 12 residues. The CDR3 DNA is TGTGCCAGCAGCCTGCAGGGAATACCCCTCCACTTT. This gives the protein CASSLQGIPLHF.

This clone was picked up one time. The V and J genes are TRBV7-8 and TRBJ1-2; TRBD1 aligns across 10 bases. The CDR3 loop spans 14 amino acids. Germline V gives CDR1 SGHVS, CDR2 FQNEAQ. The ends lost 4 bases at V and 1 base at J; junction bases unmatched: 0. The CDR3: CASSWDRGNYGYTF. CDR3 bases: TGTGCCAGCAGCTGGGACAGGGGTAACTATGGCTACACCTTC.

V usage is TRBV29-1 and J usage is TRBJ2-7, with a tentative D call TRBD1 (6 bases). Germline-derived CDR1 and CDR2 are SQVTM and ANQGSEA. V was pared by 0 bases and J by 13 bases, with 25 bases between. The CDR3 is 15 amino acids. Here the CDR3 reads CSVEDRGGSLGGLYF. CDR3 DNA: TGCAGCGTTGAAGATCGAGGGGGTTCGCTTGGCGGTTTATACTTC.

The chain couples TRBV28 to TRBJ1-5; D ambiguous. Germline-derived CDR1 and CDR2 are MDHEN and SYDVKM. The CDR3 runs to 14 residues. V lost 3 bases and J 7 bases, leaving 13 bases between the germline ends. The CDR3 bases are TGTGCCAGCAGTTTGAGGAGGGTCGGACAGCCCCAGCATTTT. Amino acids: CASSLRRVGQPQHF.

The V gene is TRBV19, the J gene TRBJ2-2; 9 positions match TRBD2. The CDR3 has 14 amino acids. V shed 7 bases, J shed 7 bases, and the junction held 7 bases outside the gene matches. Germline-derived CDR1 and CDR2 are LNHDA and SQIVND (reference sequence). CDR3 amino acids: CASTSGGRIGELFF. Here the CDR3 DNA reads TGTGCCAGTACCAGCGGGGGGCGCATCGGGGAGCTGTTTTTT.

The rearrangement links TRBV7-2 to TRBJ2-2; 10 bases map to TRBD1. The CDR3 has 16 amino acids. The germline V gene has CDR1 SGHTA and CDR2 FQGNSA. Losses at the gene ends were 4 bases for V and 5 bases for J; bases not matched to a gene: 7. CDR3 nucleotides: TGTGCCAGCAGCTCGGACAGGGGGGAGGGGACCGGGGAGCTGTTTTTT. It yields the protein CASSSDRGEGTGELFF. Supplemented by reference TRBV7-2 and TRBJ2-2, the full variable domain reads GAGVSQSPSNKVTEKGKDVELRCDPISGHTALYWYRQSLGQGLEFLIYFQGNSAPDKSGLPSDRFSAERTGGSVSTLTIQRTQQEDSAVYLCASSSDRGEGTGELFFGEGSRLTVL.

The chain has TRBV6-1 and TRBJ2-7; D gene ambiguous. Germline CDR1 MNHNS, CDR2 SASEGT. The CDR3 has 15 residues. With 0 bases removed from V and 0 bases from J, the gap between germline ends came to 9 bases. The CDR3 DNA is TGTGCCAGCAGTGAAGCGCGTTATAGCTCCTACGAGCAGTACTTC. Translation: CASSEARYSSYEQYF.

CDR3 sequence (DNA): TGTGCCAGCAGCCCCCACCCCCCAGCGGGGGGGCAGCGTGAGCAGTTCTTC. This sequence encodes CASSPHPPAGGQREQFF. The chain links TRBV4-2 to TRBJ2-1; 10 bases fit TRBD2. Germline CDR1 reads LGHNA; CDR2 reads YNFKEQ. Germline trimming cut 4 bases from V and 9 bases from J; bases unmatched to any gene: 15. The CDR3 is 17 amino acids.

The CDR3 coding sequence is TGTGCCAGCAGCCCCGACGGAGCCTACAATGAGCAGTTCTTC. Protein sequence: CASSPDGAYNEQFF. The rearrangement joins TRBV7-8 to TRBJ2-1, with D unresolved. The germline V gene has CDR1 SGHVS and CDR2 FQNEAQ. Deletions cut 5 bases from V and 2 bases from J, with 10 bases between. The CDR3 is 14 amino acids.

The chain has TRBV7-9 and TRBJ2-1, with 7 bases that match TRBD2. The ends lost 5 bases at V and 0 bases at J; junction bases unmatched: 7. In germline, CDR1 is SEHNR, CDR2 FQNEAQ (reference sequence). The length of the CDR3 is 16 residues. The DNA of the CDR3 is TGTGCCAGCAGCCCATATTCGGGGGGCTCCTACAATGAGCAGTTCTTC. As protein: CASSPYSGGSYNEQFF.

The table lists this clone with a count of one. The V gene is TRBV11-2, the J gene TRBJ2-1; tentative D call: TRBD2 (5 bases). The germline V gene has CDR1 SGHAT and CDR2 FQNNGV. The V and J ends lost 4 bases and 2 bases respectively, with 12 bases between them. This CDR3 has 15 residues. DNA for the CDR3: TGTGCCAGCAGCTCACTAGGTCCCCCCTACAATGAGCAGTTCTTC. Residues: CASSSLGPPYNEQFF.

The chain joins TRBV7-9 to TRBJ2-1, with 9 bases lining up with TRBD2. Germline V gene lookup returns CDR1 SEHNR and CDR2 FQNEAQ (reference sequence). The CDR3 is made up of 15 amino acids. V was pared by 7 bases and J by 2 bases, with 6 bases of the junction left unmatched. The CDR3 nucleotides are TGTGCCAGCACCCATAGCGGGGGTACCTACAATGAGCAGTTCTTC. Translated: CASTHSGGTYNEQFF.

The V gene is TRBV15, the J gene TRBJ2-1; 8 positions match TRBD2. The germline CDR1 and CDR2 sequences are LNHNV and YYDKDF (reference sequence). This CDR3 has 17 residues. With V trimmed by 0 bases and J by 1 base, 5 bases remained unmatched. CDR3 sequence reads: CATSRDLPGGSYNEQFF. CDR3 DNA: TGTGCCACCAGCAGAGATCTCCCGGGGGGGTCCTACAATGAGCAGTTCTTC.

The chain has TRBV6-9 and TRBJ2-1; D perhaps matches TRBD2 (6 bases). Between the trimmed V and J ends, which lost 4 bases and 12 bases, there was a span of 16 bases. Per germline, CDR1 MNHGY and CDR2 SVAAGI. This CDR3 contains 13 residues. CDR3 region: CASSSHGLGGQFF. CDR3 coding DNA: TGTGCCAGCAGTTCCCACGGCCTGGGGGGGCAGTTCTTC.

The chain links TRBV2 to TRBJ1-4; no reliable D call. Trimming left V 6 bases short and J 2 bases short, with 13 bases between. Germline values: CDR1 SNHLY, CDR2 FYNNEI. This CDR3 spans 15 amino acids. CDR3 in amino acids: CASRGSRATNEKLFF. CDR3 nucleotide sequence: TGTGCCAGCAGGGGGTCGAGGGCCACTAATGAAAAACTGTTTTTT.

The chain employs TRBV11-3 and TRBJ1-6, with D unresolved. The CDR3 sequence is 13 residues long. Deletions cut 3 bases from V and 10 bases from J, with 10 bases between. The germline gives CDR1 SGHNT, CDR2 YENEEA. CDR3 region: CASSLRGYSPLHF. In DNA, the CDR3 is TGTGCCAGCAGCTTGCGAGGGTACTCACCCCTCCACTTT.

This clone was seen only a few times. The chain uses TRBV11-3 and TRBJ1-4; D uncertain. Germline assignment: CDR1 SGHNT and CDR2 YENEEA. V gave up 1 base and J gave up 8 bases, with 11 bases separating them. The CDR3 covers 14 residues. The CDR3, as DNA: TGTGCCAGCAGCTTAGGGAATGGAGGGGAAAAACTGTTTTTT. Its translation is CASSLGNGGEKLFF. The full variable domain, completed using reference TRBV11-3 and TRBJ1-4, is EAGVVQSPRYKIIEKKQPVAFWCNPISGHNTLYWYLQNLGQGPELLIRYENEEAVDDSQLPKDRFSAERLKGVDSTLKIQPAELGDSAVYLCASSLGNGGEKLFFGSGTQLSVL.

CDR3 DNA sequence: TGTGCCAGCAGTTACTCGGTAGCGGGGGGGCAAGAGACCCAGTACTTC. Its protein product is CASSYSVAGGQETQYF. The chain couples TRBV6-5 to TRBJ2-5, with TRBD2 matching 11 bases. Trimming cost V 0 bases and J 2 bases; bases outside gene matches: 2. The germline V gene has CDR1 MNHEY and CDR2 SVGAGI. CDR3 length: 16 residues.